This is a list of T cell receptor beta chains from one sample in a study of identical twins. From the 5' RACE reads, TCRdb called clonotypes with MiXCR, one entry per CDR3 protein. Of 650,000 to 800,000 distinct CDR3 sequences listed, more than 6.5% are singletons. The sample also formed part of further work on yellow fever vaccine responses in identical twins.

The sample was PBMCs. These receptor sequences come from a woman under 30 in good health. The CDR3 runs from the conserved cysteine through the conserved F or W. The D gene is left open where the match is weak. Clone sizes are given selectively: once, few, many, or a class where the clone is expanded.

v_call	clone_size	j_call	d_call	cdr3_length	cdr3_aa	cdr3_nt
TRBV20-1	once	TRBJ2-5	TRBD1	15	CSASTGTGGRETQYF	TGCAGTGCTAGTACCGGGACAGGGGGGCGAGAGACCCAGTACTTC
TRBV28	few	TRBJ1-5	NA	14	CASMVNTPGSAQHF	TGTGCCAGCATGGTTAACACCCCGGGTTCAGCCCAGCATTTT
TRBV5-6	NA	TRBJ2-7	NA	13	CASSLDNFYEQYF	TGTGCCAGCAGCTTGGACAACTTCTACGAGCAGTACTTC
TRBV6-1	NA	TRBJ1-2	NA	16	CASSDPGQGRLWGYTF	TGTGCCAGCAGCGATCCGGGACAAGGACGACTATGGGGCTACACCTTC
TRBV6-1	many	TRBJ1-5	NA	14	CASGWRGRNQPQHF	TGTGCCAGCGGGTGGAGGGGACGTAATCAGCCCCAGCATTTT
TRBV6-1	many	TRBJ2-3	TRBD2	15	CASSQTSGGPSTQYF	TGTGCCAGCAGCCAAACTAGCGGGGGGCCTAGTACGCAGTATTTT
TRBV4-1	few	TRBJ2-2	NA	16	CASSAHTGIVTGELFF	TGCGCCAGCAGCGCCCACACAGGGATAGTGACCGGGGAGCTGTTTTTT
TRBV25-1	NA	TRBJ2-4	TRBD2	14	CASSLGLAPNIQYF	TGTGCCAGCAGTCTAGGACTAGCGCCAAACATTCAGTACTTC
TRBV2	few	TRBJ2-7	TRBD1	13	CASSGDRGFEQYF	TGTGCCAGCAGTGGTGACAGGGGGTTTGAGCAGTACTTC
TRBV6-2/TRBV6-3	many	TRBJ2-1	NA	15	CASSLLRSSYNEQFF	TGTGCCAGCAGTTTATTACGAAGCTCCTACAATGAGCAGTTCTTC